This T cell receptor beta chain was observed in a study of CD8+CD57+ T cells in acquired aplastic anemia. The overall study: The mean DNA yield obtained from sorted CD4+ and CD8+ cells came to 3.2 ug. For CD4+ cells, healthy donors had an average of roughly 9.8 million reads. Study results and caveats: Controls and patients did not differ significantly in CD8+ Simpson's diversity. Between patients and controls, around 30 CD8+ CDR3 sequences were found in common.

About this clonotype: Its specificity is unknown.

The study profiled TCR beta VDJ and CDR3 using genomic DNA as template. TCRdb recomputed calls from the reads with MiXCR, one row per CDR3 protein. The data show about 160,000 distinct CDR3 sequences, roughly 47% seen once. CDR1 and CDR2 (germline): MNHNS, SASEGT. This CDR3 spans 16 amino acids. Trimming removed 2 bases at V and 9 bases at J, with 20 bases between. This sequence was found in a human donor in good health. The chain recombines TRBV6-1 with TRBJ1-3, with D uncertain. Material: sorted CD4+, CD8+, or CD8+CD57+ T cells (not recorded which) from PBMCs. CDR3 DNA sequence: TGTGCCAGCAGTGAAATAGAGGGATCCATCTCTGCCACCATATATTTT. This codes for CASSEIEGSISATIYF.